The source of this TCR beta chain is a study of T-cell reconstitution after alpha-beta-depleted transplantation in children. Unique molecular identifiers were used to barcode this TCRbeta library. In TCRdb, the PCR reads were re-called with MiXCR into one record per CDR3 protein. The sample has roughly 500,000 distinct CDR3 sequences; around an eighth are singletons. V dropped 5 bases and J dropped 2 bases, with 14 bases sitting between them. Germline loops: CDR1 SGHKS, CDR2 YYEKEE (reference sequence). The CDR3 length is 15 residues. The table lists this clonotype with many counts. This material consisted of PBMCs from the stem cell graft donor, taken from the stem cell graft. The chain combines TRBV5-5 with TRBJ2-1, with D maybe TRBD2 (6 bases). The sequence was obtained from a human donor who donated a stem cell graft to a child with combined immunodeficiency. The CDR3, as DNA: TGTGCCAGCAGTTGGGACTTACCGACCTACAATGAGCAGTTCTTC. Translated, it gives CASSWDLPTYNEQFF. Variable domain in full (rest from reference TRBV5-5 and TRBJ2-1): DAGVTQSPTHLIKTRGQQVTLRCSPISGHKSVSWYQQVLGQGPQFIFQYYEKEERGRGNFPDRFSARQFPNYSSELNVNALLLGDSALYLCASSWDLPTYNEQFFGPGTRLTVL.